Following are 9 T cell receptor beta chains from one sample sequenced in a study of blood T cell repertoires in COVID-19. Repertoires were generated with immunoSEQ multiplex PCR, while TCRdb's copy carries only in-frame clones and drops some. Of 150,000 to 200,000 clones in the sample, 85% to 90% were seen once. The material sequenced was peripheral blood. The receptors derive from a woman aged 55-70 years with acute or convalescent COVID-19.

The chain employs TRBV19 and TRBJ1-2; D might be TRBD1 (6 bases). This CDR3 is 14 amino acids long. V gave up 7 bases and J gave up 4 bases, with 16 bases separating them. Germline V gives CDR1 LNHDA, CDR2 SQIVND (reference sequence). The CDR3 DNA reads TGTGCCAGTACAGAGGACAGCACCTTCTATGGCTACACCTTC. Its translation: CASTEDSTFYGYTF.

The V call is TRBV9, the J call TRBJ2-2; TRBD2 matches at 16 bases. V shed 3 bases and J 4 bases; nucleotides not matched to a gene: 6. The germline V gene has CDR1 SGDLS and CDR2 YYNGEE. This CDR3 is 18 amino acids long. The chain's CDR3 is CASSAGTSGRASTGELFF. CDR3 coding DNA: TGTGCCAGCAGCGCCGGGACTAGCGGGAGGGCCAGCACCGGGGAGCTGTTTTTT.

V is TRBV29-1 and J is TRBJ1-1, with TRBD1 matching 7 bases. V trimming: 3 bases; J trimming: 4 bases; junction bases outside the gene matches: 11. The germline CDR1 and CDR2 sequences are SQVTM and ANQGSEA. This CDR3 region has 15 residues. The CDR3 DNA is TGCAGCGTTGAGGCTAACAGGGGAAGGGGCACTGAAGCTTTCTTT. Translation gives CSVEANRGRGTEAFF.

J is TRBJ2-7 and V is TRBV5-1; 7 bases fit TRBD2. V was pared by 0 bases and J by 4 bases, with 10 bases of the junction left unmatched. The CDR3 spans 16 residues. CDR1 is SGHRS and CDR2 is YFSETQ in the germline V gene. The CDR3 bases are TGCGCCAGCAGCTTGGGGTTTGCGGGGGTCGCGTACGAGCAGTACTTC. Amino acids: CASSLGFAGVAYEQYF.

The rearrangement links TRBV5-8 to TRBJ1-1, with 8 bases that match TRBD1. CDR1 SGHTS and CDR2 YDEGEE come from the germline V gene. The V and J ends lost 1 base and 5 bases, in that order; junction bases with no gene match: 1. The CDR3 spans 13 residues. This CDR3 reads CASSLHRGTEAFF. The DNA of the CDR3 is TGTGCCAGCAGCTTGCACAGGGGGACTGAAGCTTTCTTT.

The CDR3 loop reads CASSRRGQGWTEAFF. CDR3 DNA sequence: TGTGCCAGCAGCCGGAGAGGACAGGGATGGACTGAAGCTTTCTTT. V is TRBV5-6 and J is TRBJ1-1; 8 nucleotides align to TRBD1. V lost 4 bases, J lost 5 bases, and 10 bases stayed unmatched. The CDR3 length is 15 residues. Germline V gives CDR1 SGHDT, CDR2 YYEEEE.

This clone appeared once. This chain links TRBV5-1 with TRBJ2-5, with 10 bases lining up with TRBD2. J lost 6 bases, V lost 1 base, and 6 bases had no gene match. Per germline, CDR1 SGHRS and CDR2 YFSETQ. The CDR3 totals 15 residues. Here the CDR3 DNA reads TGCGCCAGCAGCTTGACTAGCGGGGTGTTAAAGACCCAGTACTTC. It codes for CASSLTSGVLKTQYF. Drawing the rest from reference TRBV5-1 and TRBJ2-5, the complete variable domain is KAGVTQTPRYLIKTRGQQVTLSCSPISGHRSVSWYQQTPGQGLQFLFEYFSETQRNKGNFPGRFSGRQFSNSRSEMNVSTLELGDSALYLCASSLTSGVLKTQYFGPGTRLLVL.

The rearrangement links TRBV10-1 to TRBJ2-1; a weak D match, TRBD2 (6 bases). Trimming took 3 bases from V and 7 from J, leaving 13 bases between them. Germline CDR1 reads WNHNN; CDR2 reads SYGVQD (reference sequence). The CDR3 sequence is 14 residues long. CDR3 region: CASSDPTRGNEQFF. The CDR3 bases are TGCGCCAGCAGTGACCCGACTAGAGGAAATGAGCAGTTCTTC.

This clone appeared a few times. The chain recombines TRBV14 with TRBJ2-3; 11 bases match TRBD2. The CDR3 is 16 residues long. Unmatched junction bases numbered 11, after V lost 5 bases and J lost 7 bases. Germline assignment: CDR1 SGHDN and CDR2 FVKESK. CDR3 sequence reads: CASSVRTSGGPHTQYF. CDR3 in DNA: TGTGCCAGCAGCGTCCGAACTAGCGGGGGTCCCCATACGCAGTATTTT.